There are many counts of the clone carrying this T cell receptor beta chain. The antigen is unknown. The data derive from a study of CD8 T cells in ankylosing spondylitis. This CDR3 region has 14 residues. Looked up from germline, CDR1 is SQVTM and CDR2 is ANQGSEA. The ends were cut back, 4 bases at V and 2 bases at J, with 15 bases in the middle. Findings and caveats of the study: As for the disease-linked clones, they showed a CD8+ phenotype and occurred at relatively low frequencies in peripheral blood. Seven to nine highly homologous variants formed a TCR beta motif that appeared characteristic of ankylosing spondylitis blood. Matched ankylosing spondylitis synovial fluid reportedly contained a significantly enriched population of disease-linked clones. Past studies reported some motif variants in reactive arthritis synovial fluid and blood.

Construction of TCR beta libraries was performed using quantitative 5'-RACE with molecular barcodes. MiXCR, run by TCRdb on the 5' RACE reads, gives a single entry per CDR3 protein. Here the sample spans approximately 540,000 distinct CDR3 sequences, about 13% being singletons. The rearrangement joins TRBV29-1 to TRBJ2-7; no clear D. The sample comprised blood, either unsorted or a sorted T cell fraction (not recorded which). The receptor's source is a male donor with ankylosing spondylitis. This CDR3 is CSVARFSSTYEQYF. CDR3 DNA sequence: TGCAGCGTTGCCAGGTTCAGCTCCACCTACGAGCAGTACTTC.